Listed below are T cell receptor beta chains from one sample, sequenced in a study of shared clonotypes between healthy human individuals. Libraries were prepared by immunoSEQ multiplex PCR; TCRdb keeps only in-frame clonotypes and omits some of them. The table includes approximately 1.5 million clones, approximately 98.5% detected once. Sample: naive CD4+ T cells sorted from blood. These receptors were obtained from a man aged 30-40 years in good health. Both conserved end residues are part of each CDR3. The D gene is left open where the match is weak. Rows give clone size only sometimes, using once, few, many, or a class for an expanded clone.

d_call: TRBD2
clone_size: NA
v_call: TRBV7-9
j_call: TRBJ2-1
cdr3_aa: CASSLPIAGRNNEQFF
cdr3_nt: TGTGCCAGCAGCTTACCTATAGCGGGAAGGAACAATGAGCAGTTCTTC

d_call: NA
clone_size: NA
v_call: TRBV7-9
j_call: TRBJ2-3
cdr3_aa: CASSLTQGSTDTQYF
cdr3_nt: TGTGCCAGCAGCTTAACACAGGGAAGCACAGATACGCAGTATTTT

d_call: TRBD2
clone_size: NA
v_call: TRBV11-2
j_call: TRBJ2-7
cdr3_aa: CASSLDPGGDYEQYF
cdr3_nt: TGTGCCAGCAGCTTAGACCCTGGGGGGGACTACGAGCAGTACTTC

d_call: TRBD1
clone_size: NA
v_call: TRBV28
j_call: TRBJ2-4
cdr3_aa: CASSLRTGQNIQYF
cdr3_nt: TGTGCCAGCAGTTTACGGACAGGCCAAAACATTCAGTACTTC

d_call: NA
clone_size: NA
v_call: TRBV10-2
j_call: TRBJ2-1
cdr3_aa: CASNQRVTGYNEQFF
cdr3_nt: TGCGCCAGCAACCAACGGGTGACAGGCTACAATGAGCAGTTCTTC

d_call: NA
clone_size: NA
v_call: TRBV7-9
j_call: TRBJ2-2
cdr3_aa: CASSSPRDTGELFF
cdr3_nt: TGTGCCAGCAGCTCCCCTAGAGACACCGGGGAGCTGTTTTTT

d_call: TRBD1
clone_size: NA
v_call: TRBV2
j_call: TRBJ2-2
cdr3_aa: CASSGMGQGAGELFF
cdr3_nt: TGTGCCAGCAGCGGAATGGGACAGGGGGCCGGGGAGCTGTTTTTT

d_call: NA
clone_size: NA
v_call: TRBV18
j_call: TRBJ2-1
cdr3_aa: CASSPDYYEQFF
cdr3_nt: TGTGCCAGCTCACCGGACTATTATGAGCAGTTCTTC

d_call: NA
clone_size: NA
v_call: TRBV28
j_call: TRBJ2-7
cdr3_aa: CASSPPLNYEQYF
cdr3_nt: TGTGCCAGCAGTCCACCATTGAACTACGAGCAGTACTTC

d_call: TRBD1
clone_size: NA
v_call: TRBV5-4
j_call: TRBJ2-7
cdr3_aa: CASSTDGTEHEQYF
cdr3_nt: TGTGCCAGCAGCACGGACGGGACAGAACACGAGCAGTACTTC

d_call: NA
clone_size: NA
v_call: TRBV28
j_call: TRBJ1-2
cdr3_aa: CASHEQVSPRGGYTF
cdr3_nt: TGTGCCAGCCATGAACAGGTTTCCCCTCGCGGTGGCTACACCTTC

d_call: NA
clone_size: NA
v_call: TRBV10-3
j_call: TRBJ2-5
cdr3_aa: CAISEGGGETQYF
cdr3_nt: TGTGCCATCAGTGAAGGGGGAGGCGAGACCCAGTACTTC

d_call: NA
clone_size: NA
v_call: TRBV19
j_call: TRBJ2-3
cdr3_aa: CASSILGAGTDTQYF
cdr3_nt: TGTGCCAGTAGTATTCTCGGGGCTGGCACAGATACGCAGTATTTT

d_call: TRBD1
clone_size: NA
v_call: TRBV27
j_call: TRBJ2-5
cdr3_aa: CASSLLGQGEETQYF
cdr3_nt: TGTGCCAGCAGTTTACTGGGACAGGGTGAAGAGACCCAGTACTTC

d_call: NA
clone_size: once
v_call: TRBV5-5
j_call: TRBJ1-5
cdr3_aa: CASSRTGNQPQHF
cdr3_nt: TGTGCCAGCAGCCGGACAGGCAATCAGCCCCAGCATTTT

d_call: TRBD2
clone_size: NA
v_call: TRBV25-1
j_call: TRBJ2-2
cdr3_aa: CASSESGSGSGELFF
cdr3_nt: TGTGCCAGCAGTGAATCAGGTAGCGGGAGCGGGGAGCTGTTTTTT

d_call: NA
clone_size: NA
v_call: TRBV9
j_call: TRBJ1-1
cdr3_aa: CASSSTGHQNTEAFF
cdr3_nt: TGTGCCAGCAGCTCGACGGGACACCAGAACACTGAAGCTTTCTTT

d_call: NA
clone_size: NA
v_call: TRBV15
j_call: TRBJ2-7
cdr3_aa: CATSRGVVGEQYF
cdr3_nt: TGTGCCACCAGCAGAGGAGTTGTGGGCGAGCAGTACTTC

d_call: NA
clone_size: once
v_call: TRBV5-1
j_call: TRBJ1-2
cdr3_aa: CASSPDIRSGYTF
cdr3_nt: TGCGCCAGCAGCCCAGACATCCGGAGCGGCTACACCTTC

d_call: NA
clone_size: NA
v_call: TRBV5-4
j_call: TRBJ2-5
cdr3_aa: CASSLARETQYF
cdr3_nt: TGTGCCAGCAGCTTGGCCCGGGAGACCCAGTACTTC

d_call: TRBD1
clone_size: NA
v_call: TRBV5-1
j_call: TRBJ1-1
cdr3_aa: CASSLAEDRAFGGTEAFF
cdr3_nt: TGCGCCAGCAGCTTGGCCGAGGACAGGGCCTTTGGGGGCACTGAAGCTTTCTTT

d_call: NA
clone_size: NA
v_call: TRBV7-6
j_call: TRBJ2-3
cdr3_aa: CASSFSMADTQYF
cdr3_nt: TGTGCCAGCAGCTTTTCCATGGCAGATACGCAGTATTTT

d_call: NA
clone_size: NA
v_call: TRBV6-6
j_call: TRBJ1-1
cdr3_aa: CASSYLSGEGTQAFF
cdr3_nt: TGTGCCAGCAGTTACCTCTCAGGTGAGGGGACCCAAGCTTTCTTT

d_call: NA
clone_size: NA
v_call: TRBV7-2
j_call: TRBJ1-2
cdr3_aa: CATRGQRGYTF
cdr3_nt: TGTGCCACCCGGGGGCAACGTGGCTACACCTTC

d_call: NA
clone_size: NA
v_call: TRBV7-2
j_call: TRBJ2-7
cdr3_aa: CASSLTFISYEQYF
cdr3_nt: TGTGCCAGCAGCTTAACGTTCATCTCATACGAGCAGTACTTC

d_call: TRBD2
clone_size: NA
v_call: TRBV11-1
j_call: TRBJ2-2
cdr3_aa: CASSLDSPIAGTGELFF
cdr3_nt: TGTGCCAGCAGCTTAGATTCCCCAATAGCGGGAACCGGGGAGCTGTTTTTT

d_call: NA
clone_size: NA
v_call: TRBV25-1
j_call: TRBJ1-1
cdr3_aa: CASSGVGSNTEAFF
cdr3_nt: TGTGCCAGCAGTGGGGTGGGGTCCAACACTGAAGCTTTCTTT

d_call: NA
clone_size: NA
v_call: TRBV19
j_call: TRBJ1-2
cdr3_aa: CASQGVYGYTF
cdr3_nt: TGTGCCAGTCAGGGAGTGTATGGCTACACCTTC

d_call: NA
clone_size: NA
v_call: TRBV7-2
j_call: TRBJ1-1
cdr3_aa: CASSLTPGAYEAFF
cdr3_nt: TGTGCCAGCAGCTTAACACCAGGGGCCTATGAAGCTTTCTTT

d_call: NA
clone_size: NA
v_call: TRBV5-6
j_call: TRBJ2-7
cdr3_aa: CASSRTGSDEQYF
cdr3_nt: TGTGCCAGCAGCCGTACAGGGTCTGACGAGCAGTACTTC

d_call: TRBD1
clone_size: NA
v_call: TRBV5-5
j_call: TRBJ1-4
cdr3_aa: CASSSGTGSGEKLFF
cdr3_nt: TGTGCCAGCAGCTCTGGGACAGGATCTGGGGAAAAACTGTTTTTT

d_call: NA
clone_size: NA
v_call: TRBV11-3
j_call: TRBJ2-7
cdr3_aa: CASSFYLYGRYEQYF
cdr3_nt: TGTGCCAGCAGCTTTTACCTTTATGGGAGGTACGAGCAGTACTTC

d_call: NA
clone_size: NA
v_call: TRBV2
j_call: TRBJ2-2
cdr3_aa: CASSVAENTGELFF
cdr3_nt: TGTGCCAGCAGTGTAGCGGAGAACACCGGGGAGCTGTTTTTT

d_call: TRBD2
clone_size: NA
v_call: TRBV4-3
j_call: TRBJ2-3
cdr3_aa: CASSQTSGTDTQYF
cdr3_nt: TGCGCCAGCAGCCAAACTAGCGGCACAGATACGCAGTATTTT

d_call: NA
clone_size: NA
v_call: TRBV9
j_call: TRBJ1-1
cdr3_aa: CASSPPDGMPNTEAFF
cdr3_nt: TGTGCCAGCAGCCCCCCTGATGGAATGCCGAACACTGAAGCTTTCTTT

d_call: NA
clone_size: NA
v_call: TRBV18
j_call: TRBJ1-2
cdr3_aa: CASSPPVRVGYFSF
cdr3_nt: TGTGCCAGCTCACCACCGGTCAGGGTTGGGTATTTCTCCTTC

d_call: TRBD1
clone_size: NA
v_call: TRBV27
j_call: TRBJ2-2
cdr3_aa: CASSRTGGDTGELFF
cdr3_nt: TGTGCCAGCAGTAGGACAGGGGGCGACACCGGGGAGCTGTTTTTT

d_call: NA
clone_size: NA
v_call: TRBV4-3
j_call: TRBJ2-5
cdr3_aa: CASSQDPGEATQYF
cdr3_nt: TGCGCCAGCAGCCAAGATCCGGGGGAAGCGACCCAGTACTTC

d_call: TRBD1
clone_size: NA
v_call: TRBV5-1
j_call: TRBJ2-3
cdr3_aa: CASSLQGRDTQYF
cdr3_nt: TGCGCCAGCAGCTTACAGGGGAGAGATACGCAGTATTTT

d_call: TRBD1
clone_size: NA
v_call: TRBV5-4
j_call: TRBJ2-2
cdr3_aa: CASSLSPEGQGRTGELFF
cdr3_nt: TGTGCCAGCAGCTTGTCACCCGAGGGACAGGGTCGCACCGGGGAGCTGTTTTTT

d_call: TRBD2
clone_size: NA
v_call: TRBV6-1
j_call: TRBJ2-5
cdr3_aa: CASSAGTSGIRETQYF
cdr3_nt: TGTGCCAGCAGTGCTGGGACTAGCGGGATTCGAGAGACCCAGTACTTC

d_call: NA
clone_size: NA
v_call: TRBV7-2
j_call: TRBJ1-2
cdr3_aa: CASSFSMTGSYGYTF
cdr3_nt: TGTGCCAGCAGCTTCTCAATGACAGGCTCCTATGGCTACACCTTC

d_call: NA
clone_size: NA
v_call: TRBV5-1
j_call: TRBJ2-5
cdr3_aa: CASSLMGGGPRETQYF
cdr3_nt: TGCGCCAGCAGCTTGATGGGGGGCGGCCCCCGAGAGACCCAGTACTTC

d_call: NA
clone_size: NA
v_call: TRBV7-2
j_call: TRBJ1-3
cdr3_aa: CASSLGPASGNTIYF
cdr3_nt: TGTGCCAGCAGCTTAGGTCCTGCCTCTGGAAACACCATATATTTT

d_call: NA
clone_size: NA
v_call: TRBV7-2
j_call: TRBJ2-7
cdr3_aa: CASSSHNSYEQYF
cdr3_nt: TGTGCCAGCAGCTCTCATAACTCCTACGAGCAGTACTTC

d_call: NA
clone_size: NA
v_call: TRBV2
j_call: TRBJ2-3
cdr3_aa: CASGMNQQDTQYF
cdr3_nt: TGTGCCAGCGGAATGAACCAGCAAGATACGCAGTATTTT

d_call: NA
clone_size: NA
v_call: TRBV5-1
j_call: TRBJ2-7
cdr3_aa: CASSLVPGATYEQYF
cdr3_nt: TGCGCCAGCAGCTTGGTCCCTGGAGCCACCTACGAGCAGTACTTC

d_call: TRBD2
clone_size: NA
v_call: TRBV6-5
j_call: TRBJ2-7
cdr3_aa: CASRLVAGAYEQYF
cdr3_nt: TGTGCCAGCAGACTAGTAGCGGGAGCCTACGAGCAGTACTTC